The 8 T cell receptor beta chains presented below share a single source sample, sequenced in a study of beta chain features in type 1 diabetes. Overall study results and limits: Type 1 diabetes patients showed a moderate but significant shortening of TCRB CDR3s in all four CD4+ subsets.

Expressed TCRB transcripts were sequenced after all isolated RNA was converted to cDNA. Clones were read by immunoSEQ multiplex PCR, and TCRdb kept only the in-frame ones, dropping some. The sample lists a few hundred thousand clones; 20% to 25% were seen once. Their antigens remain unidentified. The sample comprised naive CD4+ T cells from blood. These receptors were collected from a woman in her twenties or thirties with type 1 diabetes.

This chain links TRBV18 with TRBJ2-3; D remains unclear. Trimming removed 10 bases at V and 3 bases at J, with 14 bases between. The germline CDR1 and CDR2 sequences are KGHSH and LQKENI. The CDR3 has 13 residues. CDR3 DNA: TGTGCCACCTTCGACGGGTATACAGATACGCAGTATTTT. Its translation is CATFDGYTDTQYF.

The chain joins TRBV15 to TRBJ1-5, with a weak D call TRBD1 (5 bases). The germline V and J ends were trimmed by 1 base and 6 bases, with 13 bases remaining between them. Germline-derived CDR1 and CDR2 are LNHNV and YYDKDF (reference sequence). The CDR3 extends over 15 amino acids. The CDR3 bases are TGTGCCACCAGCAGAGCGGACGGGGGGTTTCAGCCCCAGCATTTT. Translation gives CATSRADGGFQPQHF.

The chain employs TRBV7-9 and TRBJ2-3; 9 bases agree with TRBD1. CDR1 is SEHNR and CDR2 is FQNEAQ in the germline V gene (reference sequence). This CDR3 is 15 amino acids long. Trimming at V came to 5 bases and at J to 4 bases, leaving 7 bases not matched to a gene. The CDR3 is CASSPGQGSPDTQYF. The CDR3 DNA is TGTGCCAGCAGCCCGGGACAGGGATCGCCAGATACGCAGTATTTT.

The chain joins TRBV30 to TRBJ1-2; 7 positions agree with TRBD1. Germline CDR1 GTSNPN, CDR2 SVGIG (reference sequence). After removal of 4 bases from V and 7 bases from J, the junction contained 15 bases not matched to a gene. This CDR3 comprises 15 residues. The CDR3 sequence: CAWTNRGTGDGGYTF. In DNA form, the CDR3 reads TGTGCCTGGACCAACCGGGGTACAGGGGATGGTGGCTACACCTTC.

The chain recombines TRBV11-2 with TRBJ2-1; 7 bases are shared with TRBD2. From germline, CDR1 is SGHAT and CDR2 FQNNGV. After removal of 0 bases from V and 5 bases from J, the junction contained 7 bases not matched to a gene. The CDR3 is 16 amino acids. The CDR3 DNA follows: TGTGCCAGCAGCTTAGATGGTCGGCTAGCGGACAATGAGCAGTTCTTC. Residues: CASSLDGRLADNEQFF.

The CDR3 nucleotides are TGCAGCGTTGATGAATCCGGGACTAGCAACGAGCAGTACTTC. Translating gives CSVDESGTSNEQYF. This chain joins TRBV29-1 and TRBJ2-7, with TRBD2 matching 9 bases. The germline V gene has CDR1 SQVTM and CDR2 ANQGSEA. The J segment lost 5 bases and the V segment lost 3 bases, leaving 8 bases of the junction unmatched. The CDR3 sequence is 14 residues long.

Only a few counts were recorded for this clone. The rearrangement links TRBV5-4 to TRBJ1-5; D may be TRBD1 (5 bases). Deletions cut 2 bases from V and 5 bases from J, with 11 bases between. The CDR3 runs to 14 residues. Germline assignment: CDR1 SGHNT and CDR2 YYREEE (reference sequence). CDR3 nucleotides: TGTGCCAGCAGCTTCGGGGGAGGGGATCAGCCCCAGCATTTT. Protein product: CASSFGGGDQPQHF.

Only a few counts were recorded for this clone. The chain joins TRBV2 to TRBJ2-2; D may be TRBD2 (6 bases). V was pared by 4 bases and J by 0 bases, with 9 bases between. The germline V gene encodes CDR1 SNHLY and CDR2 FYNNEI. CDR3 length equals 15 residues. The chain's CDR3 is CASSGLASNTGELFF. In nucleotides, the CDR3 is TGTGCCAGCAGTGGGCTAGCGTCGAACACCGGGGAGCTGTTTTTT.